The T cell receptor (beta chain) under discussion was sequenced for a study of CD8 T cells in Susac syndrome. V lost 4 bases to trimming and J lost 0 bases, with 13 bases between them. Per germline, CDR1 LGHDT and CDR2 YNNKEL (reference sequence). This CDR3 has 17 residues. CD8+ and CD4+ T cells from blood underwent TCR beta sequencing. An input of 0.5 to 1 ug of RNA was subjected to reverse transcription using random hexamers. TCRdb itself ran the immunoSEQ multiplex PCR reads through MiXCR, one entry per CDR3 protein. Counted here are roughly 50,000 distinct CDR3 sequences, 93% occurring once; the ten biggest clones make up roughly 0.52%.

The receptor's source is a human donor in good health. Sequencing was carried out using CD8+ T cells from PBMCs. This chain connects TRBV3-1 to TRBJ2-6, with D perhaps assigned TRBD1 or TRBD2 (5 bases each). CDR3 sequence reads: CASSPRDVFSGANVLTF. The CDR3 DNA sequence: TGTGCCAGCAGCCCCCGGGACGTCTTCTCTGGGGCCAACGTCCTGACTTTC.